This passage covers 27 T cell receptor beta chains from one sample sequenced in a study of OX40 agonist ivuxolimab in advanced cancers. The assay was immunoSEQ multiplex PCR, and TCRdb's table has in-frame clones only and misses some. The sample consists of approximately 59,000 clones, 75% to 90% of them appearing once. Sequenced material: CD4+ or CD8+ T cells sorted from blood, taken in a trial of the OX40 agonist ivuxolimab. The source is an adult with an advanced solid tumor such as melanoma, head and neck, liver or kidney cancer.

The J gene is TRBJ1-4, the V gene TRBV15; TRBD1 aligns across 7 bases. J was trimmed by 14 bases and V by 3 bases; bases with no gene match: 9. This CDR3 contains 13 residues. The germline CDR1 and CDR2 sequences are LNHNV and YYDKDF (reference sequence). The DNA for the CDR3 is TGTGCCACCAGCAGGGGAACAGGGGTACGGCTGTTTTTT. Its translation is CATSRGTGVRLFF.

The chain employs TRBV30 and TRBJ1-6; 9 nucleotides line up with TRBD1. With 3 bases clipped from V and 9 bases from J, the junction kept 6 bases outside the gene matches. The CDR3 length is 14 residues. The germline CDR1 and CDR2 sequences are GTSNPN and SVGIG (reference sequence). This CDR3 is CAWSGGQGSSPLHF. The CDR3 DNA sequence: TGTGCCTGGAGCGGGGGACAGGGTAGTTCACCCCTCCACTTT. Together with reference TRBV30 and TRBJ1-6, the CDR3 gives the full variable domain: SQTIHQWPATLVQPVGSPLSLECTVEGTSNPNLYWYRQAAGRGLQLLFYSVGIGQISSEVPQNLSASRPQDRQFILSSKKLLLSDSGFYLCAWSGGQGSSPLHFGNGTRLTVT.

This chain's CDR3 is CASSLLAGDSYEQYF. Written as DNA, the CDR3 is TGTGCCAGCAGTTTACTAGCGGGGGACTCCTACGAGCAGTACTTC. The genes are TRBV27 and TRBJ2-7; 10 bases match TRBD2. V dropped 2 bases and J dropped 0; count of bases not matched to a gene: 1. CDR1 and CDR2 (germline): MNHEY, SMNVEV (reference sequence). CDR3 size: 15 residues.

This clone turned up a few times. DNA of the CDR3: TGCGCCAGCAGCCCTGCCGGGAATCAGCCCCAGCATTTT. It encodes CASSPAGNQPQHF. V is TRBV5-1 and J is TRBJ1-5; D gene ambiguous. Deletions cut 4 bases from V and 4 bases from J, with 9 bases between. CDR1 is SGHRS, CDR2 YFSETQ, per germline. The CDR3 sequence is 13 residues long.

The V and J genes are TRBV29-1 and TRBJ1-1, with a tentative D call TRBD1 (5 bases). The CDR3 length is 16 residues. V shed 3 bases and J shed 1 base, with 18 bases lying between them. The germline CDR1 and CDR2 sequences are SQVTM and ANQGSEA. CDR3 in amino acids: CSVDLSGAKGNTEAFF. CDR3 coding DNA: TGCAGCGTTGACCTCTCCGGGGCCAAAGGGAACACTGAAGCTTTCTTT.

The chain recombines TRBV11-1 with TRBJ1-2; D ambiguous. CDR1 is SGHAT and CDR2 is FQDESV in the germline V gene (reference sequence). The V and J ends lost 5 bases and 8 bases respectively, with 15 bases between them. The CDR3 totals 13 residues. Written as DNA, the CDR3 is TGTGCCAGCAGCCGCGGACTGGGTTGGGGCTACACCTTC. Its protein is CASSRGLGWGYTF.

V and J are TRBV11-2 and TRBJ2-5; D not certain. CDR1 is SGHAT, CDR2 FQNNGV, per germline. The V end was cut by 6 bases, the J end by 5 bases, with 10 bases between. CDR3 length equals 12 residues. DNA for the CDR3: TGTGCCAGCAGACCTATTGGGGAGACCCAGTACTTC. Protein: CASRPIGETQYF.

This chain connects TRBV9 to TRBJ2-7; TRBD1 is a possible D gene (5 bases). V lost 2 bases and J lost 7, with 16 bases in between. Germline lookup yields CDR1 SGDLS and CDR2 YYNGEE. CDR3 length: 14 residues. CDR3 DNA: TGTGCCAGCAGCGTGACTCACAGGTCTCGGGAGCAGTACTTC. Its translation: CASSVTHRSREQYF.

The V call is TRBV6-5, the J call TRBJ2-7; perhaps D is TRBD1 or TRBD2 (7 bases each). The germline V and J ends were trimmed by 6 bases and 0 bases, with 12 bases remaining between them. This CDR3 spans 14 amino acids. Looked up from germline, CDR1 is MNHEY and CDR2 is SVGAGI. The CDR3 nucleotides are TGTGCCAGCAGGATCAGGGGGGGCTCCTACGAGCAGTACTTC. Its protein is CASRIRGGSYEQYF.

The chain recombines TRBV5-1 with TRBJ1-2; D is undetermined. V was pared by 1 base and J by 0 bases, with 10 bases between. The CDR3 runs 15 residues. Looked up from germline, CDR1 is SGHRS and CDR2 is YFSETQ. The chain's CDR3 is CASSLTTPANYGYTF. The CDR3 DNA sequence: TGCGCCAGCAGCTTGACGACACCGGCTAACTATGGCTACACCTTC.

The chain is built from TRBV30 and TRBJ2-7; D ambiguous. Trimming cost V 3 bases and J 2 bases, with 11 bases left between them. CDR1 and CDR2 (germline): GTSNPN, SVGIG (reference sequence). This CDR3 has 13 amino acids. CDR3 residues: CAWSGTGAYEQYF. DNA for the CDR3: TGTGCCTGGAGCGGAACCGGTGCCTACGAGCAGTACTTC. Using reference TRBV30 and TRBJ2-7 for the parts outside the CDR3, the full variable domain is SQTIHQWPATLVQPVGSPLSLECTVEGTSNPNLYWYRQAAGRGLQLLFYSVGIGQISSEVPQNLSASRPQDRQFILSSKKLLLSDSGFYLCAWSGTGAYEQYFGPGTRLTVT.

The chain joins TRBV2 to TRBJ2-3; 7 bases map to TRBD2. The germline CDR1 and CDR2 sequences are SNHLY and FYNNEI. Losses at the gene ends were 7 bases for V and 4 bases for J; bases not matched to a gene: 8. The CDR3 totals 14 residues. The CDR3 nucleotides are TGTGCCAGCACCCCCGGTCGGGGGGCAGATACGCAGTATTTT. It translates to CASTPGRGADTQYF.

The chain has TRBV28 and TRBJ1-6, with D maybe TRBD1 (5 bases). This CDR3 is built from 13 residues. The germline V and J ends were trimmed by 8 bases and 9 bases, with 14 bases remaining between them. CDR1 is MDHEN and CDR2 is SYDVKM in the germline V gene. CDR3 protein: CASWGIRASPLHF. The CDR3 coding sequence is TGTGCCAGCTGGGGGATTAGGGCTTCACCCCTCCACTTT.

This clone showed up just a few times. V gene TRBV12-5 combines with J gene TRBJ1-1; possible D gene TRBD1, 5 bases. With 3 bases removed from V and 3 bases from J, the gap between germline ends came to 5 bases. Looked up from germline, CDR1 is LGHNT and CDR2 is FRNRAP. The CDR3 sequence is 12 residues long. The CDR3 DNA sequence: TGTGCTAGTGGTTTAGGGGACACTGAAGCTTTCTTT. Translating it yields CASGLGDTEAFF.

CDR3 sequence reads: CASSESDTDTQYF. CDR3 nucleotide sequence: TGTGCCAGTTCCGAGAGTGACACAGATACGCAGTATTTT. This chain joins TRBV19 and TRBJ2-3, with D unresolved. CDR3 length equals 13 residues. V shed 8 bases and J shed 2 bases, with 11 bases lying between them. Germline V lookup: CDR1 LNHDA, CDR2 SQIVND (reference sequence).

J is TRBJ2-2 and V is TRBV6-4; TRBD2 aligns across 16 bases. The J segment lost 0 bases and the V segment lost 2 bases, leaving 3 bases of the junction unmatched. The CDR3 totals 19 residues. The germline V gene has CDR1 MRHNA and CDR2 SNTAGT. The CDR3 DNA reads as TGTGCCAGCAGTGACGAGGGACTAGCGGGAGGGTCGAACACCGGGGAGCTGTTTTTT. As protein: CASSDEGLAGGSNTGELFF.

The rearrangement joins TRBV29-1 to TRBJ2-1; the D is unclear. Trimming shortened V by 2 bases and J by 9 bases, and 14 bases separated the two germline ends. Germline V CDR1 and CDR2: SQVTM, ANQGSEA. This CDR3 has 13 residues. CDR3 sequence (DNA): TGCAGCGTTGAAAAGGGAATAGAGGCTGAGCAGTTCTTC. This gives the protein CSVEKGIEAEQFF.

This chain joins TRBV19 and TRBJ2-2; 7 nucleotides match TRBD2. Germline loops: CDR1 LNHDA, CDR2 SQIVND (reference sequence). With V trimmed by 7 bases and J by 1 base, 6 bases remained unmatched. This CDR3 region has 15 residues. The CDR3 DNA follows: TGTGCCAGTACTTGGCGGGGGATGAACACCGGGGAGCTGTTTTTT. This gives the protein CASTWRGMNTGELFF. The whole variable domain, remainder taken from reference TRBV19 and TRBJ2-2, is DGGITQSPKYLFRKEGQNVTLSCEQNLNHDAMYWYRQDPGQGLRLIYYSQIVNDFQKGDIAEGYSVSREKKESFPLTVTSAQKNPTAFYLCASTWRGMNTGELFFGEGSRLTVL.

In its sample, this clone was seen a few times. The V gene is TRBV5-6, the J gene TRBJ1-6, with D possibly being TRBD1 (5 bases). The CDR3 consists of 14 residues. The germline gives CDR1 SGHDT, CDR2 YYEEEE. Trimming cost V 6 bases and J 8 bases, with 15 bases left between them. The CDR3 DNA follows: TGTGCCAGCACATCCAGGGAGTTTGATTCACCCCTCCACTTT. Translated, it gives CASTSREFDSPLHF.

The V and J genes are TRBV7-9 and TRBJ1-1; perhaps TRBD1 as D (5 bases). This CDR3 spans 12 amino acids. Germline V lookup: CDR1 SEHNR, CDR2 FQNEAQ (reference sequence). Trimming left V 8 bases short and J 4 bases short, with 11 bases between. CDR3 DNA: TGTGCCAGCCGAGCGGGGGGCACTGAAGCTTTCTTT. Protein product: CASRAGGTEAFF.

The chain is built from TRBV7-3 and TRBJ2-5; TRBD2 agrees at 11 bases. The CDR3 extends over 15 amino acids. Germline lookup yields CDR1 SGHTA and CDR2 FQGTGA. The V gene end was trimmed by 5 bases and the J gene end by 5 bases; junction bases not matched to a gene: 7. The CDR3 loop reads CASSQSGTSGETQYF. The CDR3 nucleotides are TGTGCCAGCAGCCAATCCGGGACTAGCGGTGAGACCCAGTACTTC.

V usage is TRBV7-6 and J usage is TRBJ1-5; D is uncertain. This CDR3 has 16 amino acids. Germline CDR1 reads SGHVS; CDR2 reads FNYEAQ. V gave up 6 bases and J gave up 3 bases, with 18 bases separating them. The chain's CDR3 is CASSLSAGGLNQPQHF. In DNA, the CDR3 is TGTGCCAGCAGTCTTTCAGCCGGAGGACTCAATCAGCCCCAGCATTTT. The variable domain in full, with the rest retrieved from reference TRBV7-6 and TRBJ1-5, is GAGVSQSPRYKVTKRGQDVALRCDPISGHVSLYWYRQALGQGPEFLTYFNYEAQQDKSGLPNDRFSAERPEGSISTLTIQRTEQRDSAMYRCASSLSAGGLNQPQHFGDGTRLSIL.

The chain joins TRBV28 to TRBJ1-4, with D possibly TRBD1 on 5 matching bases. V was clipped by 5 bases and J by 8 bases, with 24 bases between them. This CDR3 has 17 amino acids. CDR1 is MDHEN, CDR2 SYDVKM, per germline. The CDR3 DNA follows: TGTGCCAGCAGTCCCTTCCTAATGGCCTCAAAGGGGGAAAAACTGTTTTTT. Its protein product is CASSPFLMASKGEKLFF. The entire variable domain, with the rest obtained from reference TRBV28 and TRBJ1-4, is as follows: DVKVTQSSRYLVKRTGEKVFLECVQDMDHENMFWYRQDPGLGLRLIYFSYDVKMKEKGDIPEGYSVSREKKERFSLILESASTNQTSMYLCASSPFLMASKGEKLFFGSGTQLSVL.

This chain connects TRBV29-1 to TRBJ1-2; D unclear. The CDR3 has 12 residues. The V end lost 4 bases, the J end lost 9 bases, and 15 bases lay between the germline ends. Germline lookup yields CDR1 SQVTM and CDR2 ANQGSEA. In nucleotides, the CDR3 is TGCAGCGTTGTGGTGGGAAGGAGAAGCTACACCTTC. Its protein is CSVVVGRRSYTF.

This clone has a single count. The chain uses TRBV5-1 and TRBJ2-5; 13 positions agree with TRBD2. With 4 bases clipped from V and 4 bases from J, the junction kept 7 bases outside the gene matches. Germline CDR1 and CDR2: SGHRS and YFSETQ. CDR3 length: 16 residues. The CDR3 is CASSQGTSGTGETQYF. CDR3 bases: TGCGCCAGCAGCCAAGGGACTAGCGGGACTGGAGAGACCCAGTACTTC.

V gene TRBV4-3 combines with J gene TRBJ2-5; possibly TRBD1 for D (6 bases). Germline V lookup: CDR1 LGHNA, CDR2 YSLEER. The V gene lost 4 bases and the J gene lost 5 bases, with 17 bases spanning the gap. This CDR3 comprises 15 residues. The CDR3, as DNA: TGCGCCAGCAGCCGCCTCTGGGGGCAGGGGGAGACCCAGTACTTC. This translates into CASSRLWGQGETQYF.

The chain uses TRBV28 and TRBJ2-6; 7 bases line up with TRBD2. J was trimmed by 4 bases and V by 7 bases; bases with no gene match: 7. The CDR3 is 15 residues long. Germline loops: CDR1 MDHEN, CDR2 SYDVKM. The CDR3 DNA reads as TGTGCCAGCACCTCGCGGGGGACCGGGGCCAACGTCCTGACTTTC. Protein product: CASTSRGTGANVLTF.